A selection of T cell receptor beta chains follows, all from one sample in a study of cytomegalovirus exposure and HLA in healthy donors. Here immunoSEQ multiplex PCR was the method, and the copy in TCRdb shows in-frame clones only, minus some. The table includes approximately 150,000 clones, roughly 66% detected once. Sequenced: PBMCs. The receptor set was obtained from a woman aged 60-75 years in good health and CMV-seronegative. CDR3s include the opening cysteine and the closing phenylalanine or tryptophan. D genes are given only for firm matches. The listing skips clone size in some rows; elsewhere it reads once, few, many or a size class.

CASSPLGTSGGETQYF	TGTGCCAGCTCACCACTTGGGACTAGCGGGGGAGAGACCCAGTACTTC	TRBD2	.	TRBV18	TRBJ2-5
CASSPGLAGPSKYF	TGTGCCAGCTCCCCCGGGCTAGCGGGACCCTCTAAGTACTTC	TRBD2	.	TRBV18	TRBJ2-5
CASSQALAGGRTWEQYF	TGCGCCAGCAGCCAAGCACTAGCGGGAGGGCGAACGTGGGAGCAGTACTTC	TRBD2	.	TRBV4-3	TRBJ2-7
CASSLVTSGGPQYF	TGTGCCAGCAGCTTAGTGACTAGCGGAGGACCCCAGTACTTC	TRBD2	.	TRBV5-4	TRBJ2-5
CAGAAGSGDQETQYF	TGTGCCGGTGCAGCGGGTAGCGGGGACCAAGAGACCCAGTACTTC	TRBD2	once	TRBV10-3	TRBJ2-5
CASSVGDSGGVETQYF	TGTGCCAGCAGCGTAGGGGATAGCGGGGGAGTAGAGACCCAGTACTTC	TRBD2	.	TRBV9	TRBJ2-5
CASSYLSGAAYEQYF	TGTGCCAGCAGTTATCTCAGCGGGGCAGCCTACGAGCAGTACTTC	TRBD2	.	TRBV6-6	TRBJ2-7
CASSRDRGRLAFF	TGTGCCAGTAGTAGGGACAGGGGGCGTTTGGCTTTCTTT	TRBD1	.	TRBV19	TRBJ1-1
CASSMGQGYGYTF	TGTGCCAGTAGTATGGGACAGGGGTATGGCTACACCTTC	TRBD1	.	TRBV19	TRBJ1-2
CASSLGEGGDTQYF	TGTGCCAGCAGCTTGGGCGAGGGTGGAGATACGCAGTATTTT	.	.	TRBV7-2	TRBJ2-3
CASSLVGGGGGARDTQYF	TGTGCCAGCAGCTTAGTTGGGGGAGGCGGGGGGGCAAGGGATACGCAGTATTTT	TRBD2	.	TRBV7-2	TRBJ2-3
CSADGGGRSYNEQFF	TGCAGCGCTGACGGTGGCGGGAGGTCCTACAATGAGCAGTTCTTC	TRBD2	.	TRBV29-1	TRBJ2-1
CASSMGTVYEQYF	TGTGCCAGCAGCATGGGGACAGTTTACGAGCAGTACTTC	TRBD1	.	TRBV2	TRBJ2-7
CASSQGQGETQYF	TGTGCCAGCAGTCAGGGGCAGGGTGAGACCCAGTACTTC	.	.	TRBV9	TRBJ2-5
CASSNRDTQYF	TGTGCCAGCAGCAACCGAGATACGCAGTATTTT	.	.	TRBV21-1	TRBJ2-3
CASAPSGAGGGYTF	TGTGCTAGTGCCCCCTCCGGGGCAGGGGGTGGCTACACCTTC	TRBD1	few	TRBV12-5	TRBJ1-2
CASSLEGDYGYTF	TGCGCCAGCAGCTTGGAGGGGGACTATGGCTACACCTTC	.	.	TRBV5-1	TRBJ1-2
CASSYLAGGFGELFF	TGTGCCAGCAGCTATTTAGCGGGAGGTTTTGGGGAGCTGTTTTTT	TRBD2	many	TRBV6-5	TRBJ2-2
CASSSMTSGRASAKNIQYF	TGCGCCAGCAGCTCAATGACTAGCGGGAGGGCCTCGGCCAAAAACATTCAGTACTTC	TRBD2	.	TRBV5-1	TRBJ2-4
CASRMTGGGGNTIYF	TGTGCCAGCAGGATGACAGGGGGCGGCGGAAACACCATATATTTT	TRBD1	few	TRBV6-1	TRBJ1-3
CASSLQGGAGNTIYF	TGTGCCAGCAGCCTCCAAGGGGGGGCTGGAAACACCATATATTTT	.	.	TRBV7-9	TRBJ1-3
CASSLDFNSYNEQFF	TGTGCCAGTAGTCTAGATTTTAACTCCTACAATGAGCAGTTCTTC	.	.	TRBV19	TRBJ2-1
CASSLVRQGAGGYTF	TGTGCCAGCAGCTTAGTGAGACAGGGGGCCGGCGGCTACACCTTC	TRBD1	.	TRBV7-8	TRBJ1-2
CASSPLSRANTEAFF	TGTGCCAGCTCACCCCTGTCGAGGGCAAACACTGAAGCTTTCTTT	.	.	TRBV18	TRBJ1-1
CASTRGQGVSQPQHF	TGTGCCAGCACCCGGGGACAGGGGGTGTCTCAGCCCCAGCATTTT	TRBD1	.	TRBV6-1	TRBJ1-5